This T cell receptor beta chain derives from a study of T cell responses to AZD1222 COVID-19 vaccine. Study-level information: Pooling of second doses given at about 4 or about 12 weeks was done.

Whole-study findings and limits: All repertoire sampling was performed exclusively after the peak T cell response. Only six or seven AZD1222 recipients tested seropositive at baseline. At 160-218 and 743-854, vaccine-associated CD4 TCRs were dominant, and they spanned spike.

Points on this clone: The antigen is undetermined.

Profiled with immunoSEQ multiplex PCR; TCRdb holds only in-frame clones, not every one. The table has 55,000 to 90,000 clones, 75% to 85% seen once. Germline V CDR1 and CDR2: SNHLY, FYNNEI. The germline V and J ends were trimmed by 0 bases and 0 bases, with 11 bases remaining between them. This CDR3 contains 16 residues. The J gene is TRBJ1-1, the V gene TRBV2, with D tentatively TRBD1 (6 bases). The TCR originated in an adult in good health. The sample in question was peripheral blood, obtained on day 0 of AZD1222 vaccination. CDR3 DNA: TGTGCCAGCAGTGAAGCTTATGGACAGCTGAACACTGAAGCTTTCTTT. The encoded protein is CASSEAYGQLNTEAFF.